This T cell receptor beta chain was captured in a study of T cell changes during pregnancy in multiple sclerosis. Sequencing used immunoSEQ multiplex PCR; TCRdb keeps in-frame clones, though not all of them. The sample consists of some 60,000 clones, 93% of them appearing once. V lost 0 bases and J lost 6; bases outside the gene matches: 17. The CDR3 sequence is 20 residues long. The germline gives CDR1 SGHDN, CDR2 FVKESK. The sequence was collected from a female donor with multiple sclerosis, enrolled in a pregnancy study. The specimen comprised peripheral blood, sampled after pregnancy. J is TRBJ2-7 and V is TRBV14; 13 bases align to TRBD2. Here the CDR3 DNA reads TGTGCCAGCAGCCAAGATAGGGCCGGGACTAGCGGGGCCTGGCGAAGCGAGCAGTACTTC. This translates into CASSQDRAGTSGAWRSEQYF. Based on the CDR3 plus reference TRBV14 and TRBJ2-7, the full variable domain is EAGVTQFPSHSVIEKGQTVTLRCDPISGHDNLYWYRRVMGKEIKFLLHFVKESKQDESGMPNNRFLAERTGGTYSTLKVQPAELEDSGVYFCASSQDRAGTSGAWRSEQYFGPGTRLTVT.